The 24 T cell receptor beta chains below come from one sample, sequenced in a study of blood T cells in healthy people across ages. A second PCR of 7 to 11 cycles used a sample-barcoded 5' primer and a J-beta primer mix. TCRdb analysed the 5' RACE reads with MiXCR anew, one entry per CDR3 protein. The sample holds approximately 800,000 distinct CDR3 sequences; 58% are singletons and the top ten take about 20%. The sequenced sample was blood. The receptor source for this set is a man aged 30 to 45 in good health.

This clonotype was counted a few times. V usage is TRBV20-1 and J usage is TRBJ2-7, with D unresolved. CDR1 and CDR2 from the germline V gene are DFQATT and SNEGSKA (reference sequence). Trimming pared 6 bases from V and 2 bases from J, leaving 11 bases between. The CDR3 spans 12 residues. The CDR3 nucleotides read TGCAGTGCCATCAGAACCCCCTACGAGCAGTACTTC. Translating it yields CSAIRTPYEQYF.

With respect to this clonotype: A clone one base away is much larger, so this may be a read error. The chain employs TRBV29-1 and TRBJ2-1; D is possibly TRBD1 (5 bases). The germline CDR1 and CDR2 sequences are SQVTM and ANQGSEA. CDR3 length: 14 residues. This chain's CDR3 is CNVGRQGSYNEQFF. In DNA, the CDR3 is TGCAACGTGGGGCGGCAGGGTTCCTACAATGAGCAGTTCTTC.

The J gene is TRBJ1-1, the V gene TRBV14; perhaps TRBD1 as D (5 bases). CDR3 length: 15 residues. V lost 2 bases and J lost 1, with 11 bases in between. CDR1 is SGHDN, CDR2 FVKESK, per germline. CDR3 nucleotides: TGTGCCAGCAGCCAATTTCGGGGGACGAACACTGAAGCTTTCTTT. It specifies CASSQFRGTNTEAFF.

The CDR3 DNA is TGTGCCAGCAGCCAAGAAGTAGTGGAAGATACGCAGTATTTT. Amino acids: CASSQEVVEDTQYF. This chain connects TRBV4-2 to TRBJ2-3; no definite D call. The CDR3 is made up of 14 amino acids. Germline assignment: CDR1 LGHNA and CDR2 YNFKEQ. The ends were cut back, 0 bases at V and 5 bases at J, with 9 bases in the middle.

This clonotype turned up a few times. The chain combines TRBV6-2 or TRBV6-3 with TRBJ1-2; D is uncertain. Trimming cost V 6 bases and J 2 bases, with 16 bases left between them. The CDR3 consists of 15 residues. Germline CDR1 reads MNHEY; CDR2 reads SVGEGT. CDR3 in amino acids: CASSASEVGNYGYTF. DNA for the CDR3: TGTGCCAGCAGCGCATCGGAGGTCGGGAACTATGGCTACACCTTC.

As to this clonotype: The junction departs from germline at one end; a sequencing error may be responsible. Here the CDR3 reads CSAFGGDTNVQYF. DNA of the CDR3: TGCAGCGCATTCGGAGGGGACACAAACGTTCAGTACTTC. The chain is built from TRBV29-1 and TRBJ2-4; D possibly matches TRBD1 or TRBD2 (6 bases each). CDR3 size: 13 residues. Germline assignment: CDR1 SQVTM and CDR2 ANQGSEA.

This clonotype was counted only a few times. The chain recombines TRBV7-2 with TRBJ2-5, with 8 bases identical to TRBD2. J gave up 11 bases and V 5 bases, and 13 bases lay outside the gene matches. Germline loops: CDR1 SGHTA, CDR2 FQGNSA. The CDR3 has 14 amino acids. The CDR3 DNA reads as TGTGCCAGCAGCCTAAGAGCGGGAGTGAATGAGCAGTACTTC. This encodes CASSLRAGVNEQYF.

V usage is TRBV5-6 and J usage is TRBJ2-7; perhaps D is TRBD1 or TRBD2 (5 bases each). Trimming took off 4 bases at V and 5 bases at J, with 19 bases between the two ends. CDR1 is SGHDT and CDR2 is YYEEEE in the germline V gene. This CDR3 has 15 residues. CDR3 bases: TGTGCCAGCAGCGGGATGACGAGGGGAGTGAACGAGCAGTACTTC. Translation gives CASSGMTRGVNEQYF.

Turning to this clonotype: Compared with germline, one end of the junction differs, possibly owing to a read error. The V gene is TRBV7-7, the J gene TRBJ1-1; D unclear. Germline V gene lookup returns CDR1 SSHAT and CDR2 FNYEAQ (reference sequence). The CDR3 spans 13 residues. CDR3 sequence reads: CASSISLNTEAFF. CDR3 DNA: TGTGCTAGCAGCATTTCACTGAACACTGAAGCTTTCTTT.

J is TRBJ1-4 and V is TRBV21-1; the table assigns TRBD1, which was not confirmed against the DNA. TRBV21-1 is described as a pseudogene. This CDR3 has 15 residues. The CDR3 is CASSSRGVTAEKLFF. In DNA form, the CDR3 reads TGTGCCAGCAGCTCCCGGGGTGTGACGGCAGAAAAACTGTTTTTT.

Only a few counts were recorded for this clonotype. V is TRBV4-3 and J is TRBJ2-4; the D gene could be TRBD1 or TRBD2 (5 bases each). Matching the DNA end better, TRBJ2-7 makes the J call doubtful. The germline V gene has CDR1 LGHNA and CDR2 YSLEER. This CDR3 spans 14 amino acids. The CDR3 reads CASSQTGTHYEQYF. CDR3 in DNA: TGCGCCAGCAGCCAAACCGGGACCCACTACGAGCAGTACTTC.

The chain has TRBV6-2 or TRBV6-3 and TRBJ2-1; D might be TRBD1 or TRBD2, each matching 5 bases. Germline lookup yields CDR1 MNHEY and CDR2 SVGEGT. There are 11 residues in the CDR3. This CDR3 reads CVTTGLNEQFF. Written as DNA, the CDR3 is TGTGTAACGACGGGGCTCAATGAGCAGTTCTTC.

V and J are TRBV5-5 and TRBJ1-5; a possible D gene is TRBD1 (5 bases). The CDR3 length is 15 residues. Looked up from germline, CDR1 is SGHKS and CDR2 is YYEKEE (reference sequence). The V gene lost 2 bases and the J gene lost 6 bases, with 15 bases spanning the gap. DNA of the CDR3: TGTGCCAGCAGCTTCGACAGTTTCATTCGTCAGCCCCAGCATTTT. It yields the protein CASSFDSFIRQPQHF.

Concerning this clonotype itself: The junction differs from germline at one of its ends, possibly a read error. The chain uses TRBV7-2 and TRBJ1-5; D uncertain. In germline, CDR1 is SGHTA, CDR2 FQGNSA. The CDR3 contains 14 residues. The CDR3 loop is CASSLGRRNQPRHF. CDR3 coding DNA: TGTGCCAGCAGCTTAGGTAGGAGGAATCAGCCCCGGCATTTT. Together with reference TRBV7-2 and TRBJ1-5, the CDR3 gives the full variable domain: GAGVSQSPSNKVTEKGKDVELRCDPISGHTALYWYRQSLGQGLEFLIYFQGNSAPDKSGLPSDRFSAERTGGSVSTLTIQRTQQEDSAVYLCASSLGRRNQPRHFGDGTRLSIL.

DNA of the CDR3: TGTGCCAGCAGCCCGACCGGACTAGCGGGCGGCTACACCTTC. The encoded protein is CASSPTGLAGGYTF. The chain has TRBV5-5 and TRBJ1-2; D is unclear. Germline assignment: CDR1 SGHKS and CDR2 YYEKEE (reference sequence). The CDR3 runs 14 residues. Trimming removed 4 bases from V and 8 bases from J, with 18 bases in between.

This clonotype was seen just once. The chain links TRBV19 to TRBJ2-3; D gene unclear. This CDR3 comprises 12 residues. Germline CDR1 reads LNHDA; CDR2 reads SQIVND (reference sequence). V lost 4 bases and J 10 bases, leaving 12 bases between the germline ends. CDR3 sequence: CASSNPPDPQYF. DNA for the CDR3: TGTGCCAGTAGTAACCCACCGGACCCGCAGTATTTT.

V usage is TRBV6-2 or TRBV6-3 and J usage is TRBJ2-5; D may be TRBD2 (5 bases). The DNA end is more similar to TRBJ2-7, so the J call may be wrong. This CDR3 contains 12 residues. CDR1 and CDR2 from the germline V gene are MNHEY and SVGEGT. The CDR3 here is CASSYLEGEQYF. CDR3 in DNA: TGTGCCAGCAGTTACCTAGAGGGCGAGCAGTACTTC.

This clonotype has a handful of counts. V and J are TRBV7-2 and TRBJ1-5; no clear D. This CDR3 is 13 amino acids long. The germline V gene encodes CDR1 SGHTA and CDR2 FQGNSA. Trimming left V 1 base short and J 10 bases short, with 11 bases between. Here the CDR3 reads CASSLESGLPQHF. The CDR3, as DNA: TGTGCCAGCAGCTTAGAGAGTGGTTTACCCCAGCATTTT.

The rearrangement links TRBV7-9 to TRBJ2-1, with D perhaps matching TRBD2 (6 bases). This CDR3 region has 15 residues. V was trimmed by 6 bases and J by 5 bases, leaving 17 bases between them. From germline, CDR1 is SEHNR and CDR2 FQNEAQ (reference sequence). Written as DNA, the CDR3 is TGTGCCAGCAGGGCGGGACTGGTGAACGACAATGAGCAGTTCTTC. Amino acids: CASRAGLVNDNEQFF.

The genes are TRBV12-3 or TRBV12-4 and TRBJ2-3; perhaps TRBD2 as D (5 bases). Trimming left V 6 bases short and J 2 bases short, with 9 bases between. This CDR3 is 13 amino acids long. The DNA of the CDR3 is TGTGCCAGCAGGCAAGCGGACACAGATACGCAGTATTTT. As protein: CASRQADTDTQYF.

This clonotype was counted between two and nine times. The CDR3 region is CASRLARGFGNSPLHF. The CDR3 nucleotides are TGTGCCAGCAGACTAGCCCGGGGGTTTGGTAATTCACCCCTCCACTTT. The chain joins TRBV7-8 to TRBJ1-6; D is perhaps TRBD1 (5 bases). Germline V gene data show CDR1 as SGHVS and CDR2 as FQNEAQ. This CDR3 has 16 residues. The V end lost 6 bases, the J end lost 6 bases, and 18 bases lay between the germline ends.

This chain uses TRBV12-3 or TRBV12-4 with TRBJ2-1; TRBD2 is a possible D gene (5 bases). V lost 2 bases and J 0 bases, leaving 11 bases between the germline ends. CDR3 size: 16 residues. CDR3 sequence: CASSLLEGRSYNEQFF. The CDR3 coding sequence is TGTGCCAGCAGTTTACTTGAGGGCCGCTCCTACAATGAGCAGTTCTTC.

This chain uses TRBV11-1 with TRBJ1-2, with D possibly being TRBD1 (5 bases). The CDR3 extends over 14 amino acids. Germline V gene sequence: CDR1 SGHAT, CDR2 FQDESV (reference sequence). Trimming removed 3 bases at V and 8 bases at J, with 16 bases between. The CDR3 nucleotides are TGTGCCAGCAGCTTGAAAGGGGATTTTCGCGGCTACACCTTC. This sequence encodes CASSLKGDFRGYTF.

The rearrangement uses TRBV29-1 and TRBJ2-1; D unclear. The V end lost 0 bases, the J end lost 8 bases, and 14 bases lay between the germline ends. The CDR3 is 14 residues long. CDR1 is SQVTM and CDR2 is ANQGSEA in the germline V gene. The CDR3 here is CSVEDMKGRDEQFF. The CDR3 nucleotides read TGCAGCGTTGAAGATATGAAGGGCCGTGATGAGCAGTTCTTC.